This passage covers 21 T cell receptor beta chains from one sample sequenced in a study of blood T cells in healthy people across ages. Through a sample-barcoded 5' primer and a J-beta primer mix, a second PCR was run for roughly 6 to 11 cycles. TCRdb called the 5' RACE reads again in MiXCR, with one record for every CDR3 protein. The repertoire holds approximately 900,000 distinct CDR3 sequences, 25% to 35% seen once, with about a tenth in the top ten. These same data were also listed under a study on T cells of mothers and their children.

Sequenced input: blood. Source of these receptors: a woman in her thirties or forties in good health.

J is TRBJ1-2 and V is TRBV4-1; a weak D match, TRBD1 (5 bases). The V gene lost 0 bases and the J gene lost 4 bases, with 21 bases spanning the gap. The germline V gene encodes CDR1 MGHRA and CDR2 YSYEKL. This CDR3 contains 18 residues. CDR3 DNA sequence: TGCGCCAGCAGCCAAGAAGCCCCGCGCGTGGGGGGAGGCTATGGCTACACCTTC. Its protein is CASSQEAPRVGGGYGYTF.

The chain has TRBV28 and TRBJ1-5, with TRBD1 as a possible D gene (6 bases). Germline loops: CDR1 MDHEN, CDR2 SYDVKM. Trimming pared 6 bases from V and 3 bases from J, leaving 15 bases between. CDR3 length equals 15 residues. CDR3: CASRKRQAPNQPQHF. Written as DNA, the CDR3 is TGTGCCAGCAGAAAACGACAGGCTCCCAATCAGCCCCAGCATTTT.

This clonotype was counted at least ten times. The V and J genes are TRBV2 and TRBJ2-7; 7 bases match TRBD1. CDR1 is SNHLY and CDR2 is FYNNEI in the germline V gene. This CDR3 comprises 15 residues. Trimming took 5 bases from V and 0 from J; bases not matched to a gene: 7. The CDR3 reads CASSLGQLGSYEQYF. The CDR3 nucleotides read TGTGCCAGCAGTCTGGGACAGCTAGGCTCCTACGAGCAGTACTTC.

The table lists this clonotype with a few counts. The chain couples TRBV3-1 to TRBJ2-1, with TRBD2 matching over 9 bases. Trimming removed 0 bases from V and 2 bases from J; junction bases left unmatched: 8. The length of the CDR3 is 18 residues. Germline lookup yields CDR1 LGHDT and CDR2 YNNKEL (reference sequence). CDR3 sequence (DNA): TGTGCCAGCAGCCAAGATTTACGATTAGCGGGGGCCTACAATGAGCAGTTCTTC. Translation gives CASSQDLRLAGAYNEQFF.

With regard to this clonotype: Its ends do not fully match the called genes, so a read error is possible. This sequence joins TRBV12-3 or TRBV12-4 and TRBJ1-4, with D maybe TRBD1 (6 bases). The CDR3 consists of 12 residues. The CDR3 protein is CASRDRHEKRFF. The CDR3 nucleotides read TGTGCCAGCAGAGACAGGCATGAAAAACGGTTTTTT.

The gene calls are TRBV20-1 and TRBJ1-4, with a weak D call TRBD1 (5 bases). The CDR3 loop spans 15 amino acids. The V gene lost 0 bases and the J gene lost 2 bases, with 10 bases spanning the gap. The V gene's germline CDR1 is DFQATT and CDR2 SNEGSKA (reference sequence). This chain's CDR3 is CSARDWGLTNEKLFF. Written as DNA, the CDR3 is TGCAGTGCTAGAGATTGGGGACTGACTAATGAAAAACTGTTTTTT.

The chain uses TRBV3-1 and TRBJ2-3, with 11 nucleotides matching TRBD2. CDR1 is LGHDT, CDR2 YNNKEL, per germline (reference sequence). V trimming: 3 bases; J trimming: 7 bases; junction bases outside the gene matches: 15. This CDR3 contains 18 residues. CDR3 in amino acids: CASSQIYILAGESNTQYF. CDR3 sequence (DNA): TGTGCCAGCAGCCAGATCTATATACTAGCGGGGGAATCTAATACGCAGTATTTT.

Worth noting for this clonotype: Compared with germline, one end of the junction differs, possibly owing to a read error. The chain combines TRBV20-1 with TRBJ1-5, with TRBD1 as a possible D gene (6 bases). The germline CDR1 and CDR2 sequences are DFQATT and SNEGSKA (reference sequence). This CDR3 is 13 amino acids long. Here the CDR3 reads CSALGQLNQPRHF. The CDR3, as DNA: TGTAGTGCTCTCGGACAGCTCAATCAGCCCCGGCATTTT.

This clonotype came up many times. The genes are TRBV29-1 and TRBJ2-7; D possibly corresponds to TRBD1 (5 bases). The CDR3 consists of 11 residues. V was shortened by 4 bases and J by 2 bases, with 6 bases between the two germline ends. CDR1 is SQVTM, CDR2 ANQGSEA, per germline. The CDR3 spells CSVGGPYEQYF. The CDR3 DNA reads TGCAGCGTTGGGGGCCCCTACGAGCAGTACTTC.

In regard to this clonotype: One junction end does not reproduce the germline sequence, and a read error may be involved. The chain combines TRBV5-1 with TRBJ2-7; D is perhaps TRBD2 (6 bases). The end of the DNA aligns better with TRBJ2-4, so the J call may be wrong. The CDR3 consists of 13 residues. CDR1 is SGHRS, CDR2 YFSETQ, per germline. The CDR3 is CVSSLGGENIQYF. The DNA of the CDR3 is TGCGTCAGCAGCTTGGGGGGAGAAAACATTCAGTACTTC.

The V gene is TRBV7-2, the J gene TRBJ2-7, with no clear D. Looked up from germline, CDR1 is SGHTA and CDR2 is FQGNSA. The CDR3 length is 12 residues. The V and J ends lost 7 bases and 2 bases respectively, with 9 bases between them. This CDR3 reads CASTLNAYEQYF. In DNA, the CDR3 is TGTGCCAGCACCCTAAACGCCTACGAGCAGTACTTC.

This clonotype was observed a few times. The genes are TRBV7-2 and TRBJ1-2; TRBD1 agrees at 7 bases. J was trimmed by 7 bases and V by 8 bases; bases with no gene match: 10. From germline, CDR1 is SGHTA and CDR2 FQGNSA. This CDR3 is 13 amino acids long. This chain's CDR3 is CASGTLRGVGYTF. The CDR3 nucleotides read TGTGCCAGCGGAACGCTCAGGGGGGTTGGCTACACCTTC.

Points on this clonotype: The junction differs from germline at one of its ends, possibly a read error. V usage is TRBV3-1 and J usage is TRBJ2-7, with D uncertain. CDR1 is LGHDT, CDR2 YNNKEL, per germline (reference sequence). The CDR3 totals 13 residues. Here the CDR3 reads CASRPWNTYGQYF. The CDR3 DNA follows: TGTGCCAGCAGACCCTGGAATACCTACGGGCAGTACTTC.

This clonotype showed up just a few times. This sequence joins TRBV12-3 or TRBV12-4 and TRBJ2-3; possible D gene TRBD2, 5 bases. The CDR3 extends over 16 amino acids. V lost 4 bases and J lost 0, with 14 bases in between. CDR3 bases: TGTGCCAGCAGTTCTTGGCTAGCCGGTAGCACAGATACGCAGTATTTT. This translates into CASSSWLAGSTDTQYF.

Many counts were recorded for this clonotype. V usage is TRBV28 and J usage is TRBJ2-5, with a possible D match to TRBD2 (6 bases). This CDR3 region has 13 residues. Trimming removed 10 bases at V and 4 bases at J, with 16 bases between. The V gene's germline CDR1 is MDHEN and CDR2 SYDVKM. The CDR3 bases are TGTGCCACCCACCGCGGGGTGAGAGAGACCCAGTACTTC. It encodes CATHRGVRETQYF.

V usage is TRBV7-2 and J usage is TRBJ2-1; 7 bases line up with TRBD2. This CDR3 has 13 residues. V lost 4 bases and J lost 9; bases outside the gene matches: 6. The germline V gene has CDR1 SGHTA and CDR2 FQGNSA. DNA for the CDR3: TGTGCCAGCAGCTCGCAGACTAGCTTTGAGCAGTTCTTC. It translates to CASSSQTSFEQFF.

The rearrangement uses TRBV18 and TRBJ1-2; the match to TRBD1 covers 7 bases. In germline, CDR1 is KGHSH, CDR2 LQKENI. The CDR3 runs 17 residues. V dropped 1 base and J dropped 0; count of bases not matched to a gene: 8. CDR3 sequence reads: CASSPLTGAKANYGYTF. CDR3 DNA sequence: TGTGCCAGCTCACCACTCACAGGGGCTAAAGCTAACTATGGCTACACCTTC.

This clonotype was detected only a few times. The gene calls are TRBV7-2 and TRBJ1-2, with a weak D call TRBD1 (5 bases). V was cut by 8 bases and J by 2 bases, with 21 bases left in between. The CDR3 runs to 16 residues. Germline V gene data show CDR1 as SGHTA and CDR2 as FQGNSA. The CDR3 region has the DNA TGTGCCAGCGAGGGATGGGTCGAACAGGTCAACTATGGCTACACCTTC. Translating it yields CASEGWVEQVNYGYTF.

This clonotype was picked up a small number of times. V is TRBV18 and J is TRBJ2-1; D is perhaps TRBD1 (5 bases). The V end was cut by 5 bases, the J end by 0 bases, with 20 bases between. The CDR3 totals 18 residues. Germline values: CDR1 KGHSH, CDR2 LQKENI. Written as DNA, the CDR3 is TGTGCCAGCTCATCAACACTGCAGGGCCTAGGCTCCTACAATGAGCAGTTCTTC. Translation gives CASSSTLQGLGSYNEQFF.

This clonotype came up many times. CDR3 DNA sequence: TGTGCCAGCAGTCCCGCGGGGGCGCACGGCTACACCTTC. Protein: CASSPAGAHGYTF. The chain carries TRBV12-3 or TRBV12-4 and TRBJ1-2, with D possibly TRBD1 on 6 matching bases. V dropped 5 bases and J dropped 8 bases, with 15 bases sitting between them. CDR3 length: 13 residues.

On this clonotype itself: Sequence at one end of the junction differs from germline and may be a read error. The rearrangement links TRBV20-1 to TRBJ2-7; 8 bases match TRBD1. CDR1 DFQATT and CDR2 SNEGSKA come from the germline V gene (reference sequence). The CDR3 runs to 15 residues. This CDR3 is CSARDGQGLSYEQYF. In nucleotides, the CDR3 is TGCAGTGCTCGAGATGGACAGGGCCTTTCCTACGAGCAGTACTTC.